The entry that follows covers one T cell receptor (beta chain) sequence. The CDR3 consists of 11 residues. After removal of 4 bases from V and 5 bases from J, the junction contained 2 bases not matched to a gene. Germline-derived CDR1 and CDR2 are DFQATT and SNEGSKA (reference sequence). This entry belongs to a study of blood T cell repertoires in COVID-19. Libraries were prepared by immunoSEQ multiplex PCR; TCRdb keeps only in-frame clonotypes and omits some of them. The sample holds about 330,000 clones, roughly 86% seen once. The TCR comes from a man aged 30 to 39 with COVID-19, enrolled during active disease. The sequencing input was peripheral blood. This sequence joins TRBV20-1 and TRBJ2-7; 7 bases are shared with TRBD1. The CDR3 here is CSAIQGNEQYF. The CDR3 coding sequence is TGCAGTGCTATACAGGGGAACGAGCAGTACTTC.